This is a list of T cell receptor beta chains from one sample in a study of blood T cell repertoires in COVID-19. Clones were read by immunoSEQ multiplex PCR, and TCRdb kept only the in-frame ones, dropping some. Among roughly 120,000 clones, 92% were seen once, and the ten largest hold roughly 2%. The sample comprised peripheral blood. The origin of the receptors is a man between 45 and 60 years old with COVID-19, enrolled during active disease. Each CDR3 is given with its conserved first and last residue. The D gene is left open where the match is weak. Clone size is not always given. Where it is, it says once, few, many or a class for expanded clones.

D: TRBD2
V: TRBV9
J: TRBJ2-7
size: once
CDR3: CASSRGGQPYEQYF
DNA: TGTGCCAGCAGCCGCGGGGGGCAGCCCTACGAGCAGTACTTC

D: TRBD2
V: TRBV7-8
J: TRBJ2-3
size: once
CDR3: CASSPPRLAVSDTQYF
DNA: TGTGCCAGCAGCCCGCCCCGCCTAGCGGTATCAGATACGCAGTATTTT

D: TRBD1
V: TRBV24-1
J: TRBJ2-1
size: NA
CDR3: CATSDFGDRGMYEQFF
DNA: TGTGCCACCAGTGATTTCGGGGACAGGGGGATGTATGAGCAGTTCTTC

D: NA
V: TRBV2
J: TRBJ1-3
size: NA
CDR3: CASSEWGGSGSRGNTIYF
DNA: TGTGCCAGCAGTGAATGGGGAGGGAGCGGTTCGAGAGGAAACACCATATATTTT

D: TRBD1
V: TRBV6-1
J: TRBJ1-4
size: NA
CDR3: CASSGLSGTETRKLFF
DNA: TGTGCCAGCAGTGGTCTTTCCGGGACAGAAACCCGAAAACTGTTTTTT

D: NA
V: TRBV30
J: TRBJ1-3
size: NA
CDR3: CAWKGRGITIYF
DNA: TGTGCCTGGAAAGGACGGGGAATCACCATATATTTT

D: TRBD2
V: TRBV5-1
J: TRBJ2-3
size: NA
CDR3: CASSLRVAGVEDTQYF
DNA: TGCGCCAGCAGCTTAAGAGTAGCGGGAGTTGAAGATACGCAGTATTTT

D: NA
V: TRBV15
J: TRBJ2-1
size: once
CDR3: CATSRDTTASSYNEQFF
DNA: TGTGCCACCAGCAGAGATACCACTGCTAGCTCCTACAATGAGCAGTTCTTC

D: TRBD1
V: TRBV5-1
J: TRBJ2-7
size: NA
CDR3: CASSLSTGETSYEQYF
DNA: TGCGCCAGCAGCTTGTCGACAGGGGAGACCTCCTACGAGCAGTACTTC

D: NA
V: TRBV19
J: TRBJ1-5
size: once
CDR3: CASSIDPTENQPQHF
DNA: TGTGCCAGTAGTATAGATCCGACGGAGAATCAGCCCCAGCATTTT

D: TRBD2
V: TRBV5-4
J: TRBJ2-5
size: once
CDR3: CASSPGLATSQTQYF
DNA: TGTGCCAGCAGCCCGGGACTAGCGACCTCCCAGACCCAGTACTTC

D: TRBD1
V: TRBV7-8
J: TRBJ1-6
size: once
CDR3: CASSTDRFNSPLHF
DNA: TGTGCCAGCAGCACGGACAGGTTTAATTCACCCCTCCACTTT

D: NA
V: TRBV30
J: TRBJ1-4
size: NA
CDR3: CAWTQGTATNEKLFF
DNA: TGTGCCTGGACCCAGGGGACCGCAACTAATGAAAAACTGTTTTTT

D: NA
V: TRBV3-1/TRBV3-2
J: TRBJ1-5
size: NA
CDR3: CASSQGTDFRSNQPQHF
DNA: TGTGCCAGCAGCCAAGGCACGGACTTTCGGAGCAATCAGCCCCAGCATTTT

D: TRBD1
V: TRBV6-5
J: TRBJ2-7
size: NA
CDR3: CASRPGTGGPYEQYF
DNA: TGTGCCAGCAGACCCGGGACAGGGGGCCCCTACGAGCAGTACTTC

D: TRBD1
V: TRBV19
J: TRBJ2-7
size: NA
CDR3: CASSMGQGFHEQYF
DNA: TGTGCCAGTAGTATGGGACAGGGCTTCCACGAGCAGTACTTC

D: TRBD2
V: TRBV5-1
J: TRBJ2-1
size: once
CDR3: CASMAMSGSYEQFF
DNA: TGCGCCAGCATGGCCATGAGCGGGAGTTATGAGCAGTTCTTC

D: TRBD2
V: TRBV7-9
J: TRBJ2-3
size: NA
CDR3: CASTLAGRADTQYF
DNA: TGTGCCAGCACCCTAGCGGGAAGAGCAGATACGCAGTATTTT

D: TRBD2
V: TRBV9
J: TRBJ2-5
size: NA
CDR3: CASSVRLAGEGETQYF
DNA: TGTGCCAGCAGCGTACGGCTAGCGGGAGAGGGAGAGACCCAGTACTTC

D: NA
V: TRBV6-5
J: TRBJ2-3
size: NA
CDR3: CASSETRDTKTFF
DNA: TGTGCCAGCAGCGAGACCCGGGACACCAAGACATTCTTC

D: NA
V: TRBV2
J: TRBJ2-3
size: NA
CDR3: CASEIGGTTDTQYF
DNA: TGTGCCAGCGAAATAGGCGGAACCACAGATACGCAGTATTTT

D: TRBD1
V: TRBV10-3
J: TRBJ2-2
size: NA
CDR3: CAISRQGANPGELFF
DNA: TGTGCCATCAGTCGACAGGGGGCGAATCCCGGGGAGCTGTTTTTT

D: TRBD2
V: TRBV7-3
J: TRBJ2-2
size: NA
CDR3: CASSRTSGSGGELFF
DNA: TGTGCCAGCTCGCGGACTAGCGGGAGTGGCGGGGAGCTGTTTTTT

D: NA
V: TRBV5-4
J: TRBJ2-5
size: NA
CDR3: CASSLDGGLFETQYF
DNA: TGTGCCAGCAGCCTGGACGGAGGACTTTTCGAGACCCAGTACTTC

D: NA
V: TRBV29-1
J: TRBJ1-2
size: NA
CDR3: CSVEKTDANYGYTF
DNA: TGCAGCGTGGAAAAGACAGATGCTAACTATGGCTACACCTTC

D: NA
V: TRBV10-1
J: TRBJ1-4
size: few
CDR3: CASSEAGKDEKLFF
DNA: TGCGCCAGCAGTGAAGCGGGGAAAGATGAAAAACTGTTTTTT

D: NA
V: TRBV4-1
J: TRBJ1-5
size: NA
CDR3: CASSQLEDGQPQHF
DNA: TGCGCCAGCAGCCAACTGGAGGATGGTCAGCCCCAGCATTTT

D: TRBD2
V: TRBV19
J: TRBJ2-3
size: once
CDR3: CASSIREGTDTQYF
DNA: TGTGCCAGTAGTATCCGGGAGGGCACAGATACGCAGTATTTT

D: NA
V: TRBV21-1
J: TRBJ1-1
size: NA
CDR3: CASIKTVTEAFF
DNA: TGTGCCAGCATCAAGACAGTTACTGAAGCTTTCTTT

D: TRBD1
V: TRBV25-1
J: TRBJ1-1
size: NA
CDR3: CASSSGTGGNTEAFF
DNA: TGTGCCAGCAGTTCCGGGACAGGAGGAAACACTGAAGCTTTCTTT

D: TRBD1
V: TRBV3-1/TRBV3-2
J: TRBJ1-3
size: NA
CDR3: CASSQGTGNGNTIYF
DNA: TGTGCCAGCAGCCAAGGGACAGGGAACGGAAACACCATATATTTT

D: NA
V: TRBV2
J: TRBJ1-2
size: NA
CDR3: CASSEAVQGYGYTF
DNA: TGTGCCAGCAGTGAAGCGGTTCAGGGCTATGGCTACACCTTC

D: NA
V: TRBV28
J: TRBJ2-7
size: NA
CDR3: CASSLYGSASYEQYF
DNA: TGTGCCAGCAGTTTATATGGCAGCGCTTCCTACGAGCAGTACTTC

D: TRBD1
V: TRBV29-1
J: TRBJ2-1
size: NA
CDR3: CSGRGDREGNEQFF
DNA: TGCAGTGGGAGGGGGGACAGGGAAGGCAATGAGCAGTTCTTC

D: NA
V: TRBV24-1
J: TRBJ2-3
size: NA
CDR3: CATSDPGLFDTQYF
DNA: TGTGCCACCAGTGATCCTGGACTATTTGATACGCAGTATTTT

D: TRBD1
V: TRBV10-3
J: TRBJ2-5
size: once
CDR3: CATKPDRDSQETQYF
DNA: TGTGCCACAAAGCCGGACCGGGACAGCCAAGAGACCCAGTACTTC

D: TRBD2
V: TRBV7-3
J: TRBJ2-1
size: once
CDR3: CASSRTSGGSSYNEQFF
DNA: TGTGCCAGCAGCCGAACTAGCGGGGGAAGCTCCTACAATGAGCAGTTCTTC

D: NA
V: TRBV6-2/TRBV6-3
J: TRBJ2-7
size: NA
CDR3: CASSYDRYYEQYF
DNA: TGTGCCAGCAGTTACGACAGATACTACGAGCAGTACTTC

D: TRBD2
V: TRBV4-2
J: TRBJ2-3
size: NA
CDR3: CASSQQLAGEDTQYF
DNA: TGTGCCAGCAGCCAACAACTAGCGGGAGAAGATACGCAGTATTTT

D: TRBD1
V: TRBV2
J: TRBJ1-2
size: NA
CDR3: CASSDTGADGYTF
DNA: TGTGCCAGCAGTGACACAGGGGCTGATGGCTACACCTTC

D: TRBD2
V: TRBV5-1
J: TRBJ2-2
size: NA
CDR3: CASSTSGVNTGELFF
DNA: TGCGCCAGTTCTACTAGCGGGGTAAACACCGGGGAGCTGTTTTTT

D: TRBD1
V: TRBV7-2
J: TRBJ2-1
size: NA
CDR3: CASSSTGQGYNEQFF
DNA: TGTGCCAGCAGCTCTACGGGACAGGGCTACAATGAGCAGTTCTTC

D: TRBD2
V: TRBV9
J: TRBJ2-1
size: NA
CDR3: CASSAGTSGGAEQFF
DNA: TGTGCCAGCAGCGCCGGGACTAGCGGCGGGGCTGAGCAGTTCTTC

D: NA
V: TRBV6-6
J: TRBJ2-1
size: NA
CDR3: CASRPSGLANEQFF
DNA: TGTGCCAGCAGACCAAGCGGCCTGGCGAATGAGCAGTTCTTC

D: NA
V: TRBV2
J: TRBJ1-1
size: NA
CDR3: CASRMAGPSNTEAFF
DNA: TGTGCCAGCAGAATGGCGGGACCGTCGAACACTGAAGCTTTCTTT

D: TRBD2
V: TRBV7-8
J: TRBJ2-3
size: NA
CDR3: CASSMGTIGDTQYF
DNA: TGTGCCAGCAGCATGGGGACTATTGGAGATACGCAGTATTTT

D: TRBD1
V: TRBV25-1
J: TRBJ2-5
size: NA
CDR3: CASSEFGGRGQETQYF
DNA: TGTGCCAGCAGTGAATTTGGGGGCAGGGGGCAAGAGACCCAGTACTTC

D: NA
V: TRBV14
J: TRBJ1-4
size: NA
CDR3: CASSQDRHLVATNEKLFF
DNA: TGTGCCAGCAGCCAAGATAGGCACCTAGTTGCAACTAATGAAAAACTGTTTTTT

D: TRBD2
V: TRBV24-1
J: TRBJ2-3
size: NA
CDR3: CATSALSGESVDTQYF
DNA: TGTGCCACCAGTGCCCTAAGCGGGGAGTCGGTAGATACGCAGTATTTT

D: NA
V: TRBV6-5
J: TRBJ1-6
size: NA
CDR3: CASGSGSSYNSPLHF
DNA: TGTGCCTCGGGTTCCGGGAGCTCCTATAATTCACCCCTCCACTTT